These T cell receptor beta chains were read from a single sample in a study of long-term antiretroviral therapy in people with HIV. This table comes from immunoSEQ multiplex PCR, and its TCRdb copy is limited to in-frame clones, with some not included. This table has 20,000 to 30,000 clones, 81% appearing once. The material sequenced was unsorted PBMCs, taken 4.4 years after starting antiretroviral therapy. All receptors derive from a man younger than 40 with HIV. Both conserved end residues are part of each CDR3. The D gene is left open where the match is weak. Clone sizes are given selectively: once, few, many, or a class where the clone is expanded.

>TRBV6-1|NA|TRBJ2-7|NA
TGTGCCAGCAGCCCCGGACGGGCCTACGAGCAGTACTTC
CASSPGRAYEQYF
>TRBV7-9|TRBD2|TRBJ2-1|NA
TGTGCCAGCTCTGGCCCTAGCGGATACAATGAGCAGTTCTTC
CASSGPSGYNEQFF
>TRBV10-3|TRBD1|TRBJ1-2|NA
TGTGCCCTTTCTTCCGGGACAGGGGGAATGAATAACTATGGCTACACCTTC
CALSSGTGGMNNYGYTF
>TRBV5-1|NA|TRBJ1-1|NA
TGCGCCAGCAGCGTTAGGGGCACTGAAGCTTTCTTT
CASSVRGTEAFF
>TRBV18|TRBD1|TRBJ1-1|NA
TGTGCCAGCTCATCGGGGACAGGGGGGTGGACTGAAGCTTTCTTT
CASSSGTGGWTEAFF
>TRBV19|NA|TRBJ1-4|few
TGTGCCAGTTTGGCCTCCTCTAATGAAAAACTGTTTTTT
CASLASSNEKLFF
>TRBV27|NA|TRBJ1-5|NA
TGTGCCAGCAGGCTGGGGGGGGGACAGCCCCAGCATTTT
CASRLGGGQPQHF
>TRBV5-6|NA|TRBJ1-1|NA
TGTGCCAGCAGCCCCTCCGCGGGCACTGAAGCTTTCTTT
CASSPSAGTEAFF
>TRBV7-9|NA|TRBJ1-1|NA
TGTGCCAGCAGCCCGTACAGGGACCGGGTGAACACTGAAGCTTTCTTT
CASSPYRDRVNTEAFF
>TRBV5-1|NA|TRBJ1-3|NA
TGCGCCAGCAGCATTCAATCGGGACAAATCTCTGGAAACACCATATATTTT
CASSIQSGQISGNTIYF
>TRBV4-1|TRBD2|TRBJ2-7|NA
TGCGCCAGCAGCCGCATACTAGCGGAAGCGGCCTACGAGCAGTACTTC
CASSRILAEAAYEQYF
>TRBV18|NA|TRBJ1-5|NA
TGTGCCAGCTCACCATCGGGGGGTTTGTCCAATCAGCCCCAGCATTTT
CASSPSGGLSNQPQHF
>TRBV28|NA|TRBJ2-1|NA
TGTGCCAGCACCCAGTCCGGGACTGGGGTCTATGAGCAGTTCTTC
CASTQSGTGVYEQFF
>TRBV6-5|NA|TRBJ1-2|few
TGTGCCAGCAGCGACGGGGGACACCGTAACTATGGCTACACCTTC
CASSDGGHRNYGYTF
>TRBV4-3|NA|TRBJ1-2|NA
TGCGCCAGCAGCCGGGTACAGGGTCATAACTATGGCTACACCTTC
CASSRVQGHNYGYTF
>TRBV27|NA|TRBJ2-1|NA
TGTGCCAGCAGTTTCGGGCAGGGGGGCTACAATGAGCAGTTCTTC
CASSFGQGGYNEQFF
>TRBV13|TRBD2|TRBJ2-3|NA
TGTGCCAGCAGCCCGCGTCGGGGGGGCACAGATACGCAGTATTTT
CASSPRRGGTDTQYF
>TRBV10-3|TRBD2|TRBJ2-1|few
TGTGCCATCAGTGAGTCGTTGCGGGAGTACAATGAGCAGTTCTTC
CAISESLREYNEQFF
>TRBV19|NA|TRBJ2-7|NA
TGTGCCAGTAGCGTGGACCCAAACTACGAGCAGTACTTC
CASSVDPNYEQYF
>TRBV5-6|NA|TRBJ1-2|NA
TGTGCCAGCAGCTTGGGTACGCCGGGGGGCTACACCTTC
CASSLGTPGGYTF
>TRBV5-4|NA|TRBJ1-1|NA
TGTGCCAGCAGTTCCGACAGTAGTAACCTAGGAGCTTTCTTT
CASSSDSSNLGAFF
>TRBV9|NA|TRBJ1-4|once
TGTGCCAGCAGCGTAGAAGCTGGGGCCGCCGTTAGGGAAAAACTGTTTTTT
CASSVEAGAAVREKLFF
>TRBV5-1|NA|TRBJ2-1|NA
TGCGCCAGCAGCCCGAGGGAATCCGTGGCTTCCCGCTCCTACAATGAGCAGTTCTTC
CASSPRESVASRSYNEQFF
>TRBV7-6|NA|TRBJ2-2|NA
TGTGCCAGCAGCCTCCAGGGTGTACGAACCGGGGAGCTGTTTTTT
CASSLQGVRTGELFF
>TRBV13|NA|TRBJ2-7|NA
TGTGCCAGCAGCTTGGTGAATGGCGAGCAGTACTTC
CASSLVNGEQYF